This is a list of T cell receptor beta chains from one sample in a study of T cells in Graves' hyperthyroidism and ophthalmopathy. TCRdb used MiXCR to reprocess the multiplex PCR reads, holding one entry per CDR3 protein. The table lists hundreds of thousands of distinct CDR3 sequences, around 15% of them singletons. Sample: blood. The receptors come from a woman aged 25-40 years with Graves' hyperthyroidism. CDR3s include the opening cysteine and the closing phenylalanine or tryptophan. D genes are given only for firm matches. The size field is filled for only some rows; it gives once, few, many or a size class.

clone_size,j_call,v_call,d_call,cdr3_nt,cdr3_aa
many,TRBJ2-7,TRBV20-1,TRBD2,TGCAGTGCTCCTCTAGCGGGACTCCCCTACGAGCAGTACTTC,CSAPLAGLPYEQYF
few,TRBJ1-2,TRBV30,TRBD1,TGTGCCTGGAGTCCCAGGGGGCGCAGCGGCTACACCTTC,CAWSPRGRSGYTF
many,TRBJ2-1,TRBV11-3,.,TGTGCCAGCAGCTCGACCTGGATCTCAAGCTCCTACAATGAGCAGTTCTTC,CASSSTWISSSYNEQFF
.,TRBJ1-5,TRBV12-3/TRBV12-4,.,TGTGCCAGCAGTTTCACCAGTAGTCGGCCCCAGCATTTT,CASSFTSSRPQHF
few,TRBJ2-1,TRBV14,TRBD2,TGTGCCAGCAGCCGGACTAGCGGGAGCCCCCTCAGGTCCTACAATGAGCAGTTCTTC,CASSRTSGSPLRSYNEQFF
many,TRBJ1-1,TRBV12-3/TRBV12-4,.,TGTGCCAGCAGTTCTACCCGACAGTCCCTCACTGAAGCTTTCTTT,CASSSTRQSLTEAFF
few,TRBJ2-1,TRBV20-1,TRBD2,TGCAGTGCTAGAGAACGGGCTAGCGGGAGGGTTCTCCAGTTCTTC,CSARERASGRVLQFF
.,TRBJ2-6,TRBV12-3/TRBV12-4,.,TGTGCCTCCGGGGTAGTCGGGGCCAACGTCCTGACTTTC,CASGVVGANVLTF
.,TRBJ2-7,TRBV6-1,TRBD1,TGTGCCAGCAGATCCGCCAACACCGGGACAGGGACCTACGAGCAGTACTTC,CASRSANTGTGTYEQYF
many,TRBJ2-1,TRBV5-1,.,TGCGCCAGCAGCTTGGGGGCTGGGGAGCAGTTCTTC,CASSLGAGEQFF
few,TRBJ2-1,TRBV15,.,TGTGCCACCAGCAGAGATGACAATGAGCAGTTCTTC,CATSRDDNEQFF
many,TRBJ2-7,TRBV6-1,.,TGTGCCAGCCTTATACCTCATTCCTACGAGCAGTACTTC,CASLIPHSYEQYF
.,TRBJ1-4,TRBV25-1,TRBD1,TGTGCCAGCAGTGGTACAGGGGACAGGGAAAAACTGTTTTTT,CASSGTGDREKLFF
many,TRBJ2-3,TRBV20-1,.,TGCAGTGCTAGGGGTGGAAGCACAGATACGCAGTATTTT,CSARGGSTDTQYF
.,TRBJ1-6,TRBV15,.,TGTGCCACCAGCAGAGACAGGGATTCACCCCTCCACTTT,CATSRDRDSPLHF
few,TRBJ2-3,TRBV29-1,.,TGCAGTTGGGTCGGGGGGCGCGCAGATACGCAGTATTTT,CSWVGGRADTQYF
.,TRBJ2-1,TRBV4-2,.,TGTGCCAGCAGCCACAATACAGTGGGTGAGCAGTTCTTC,CASSHNTVGEQFF
few,TRBJ1-1,TRBV12-3/TRBV12-4,TRBD1,TGTGCCAGCTACGGACAGGGGGCTGAAGCTTTCTTT,CASYGQGAEAFF